Reported below is one TCR beta chain. The sample belongs to a study of cytomegalovirus exposure and HLA in healthy donors. PCR used 60 Vbeta primers and 13 Jbeta primers. TCRdb keeps only in-frame clones here, not all; method: immunoSEQ multiplex PCR. The table includes under 70,000 clones, approximately 71% detected once. This CDR3 contains 16 residues. Trimming removed 0 bases from V and 0 bases from J, with 12 bases in between. In germline, CDR1 is KGHSH, CDR2 LQKENI. Input material: PBMCs. The source is a man aged 40-50 years in good health and CMV-seropositive. The V gene is TRBV18, the J gene TRBJ2-7; D is possibly TRBD1 (5 bases). The CDR3 DNA reads as TGTGCCAGCTCACCACCGATACCAGGGTCCTCCTACGAGCAGTACTTC. Translated, it gives CASSPPIPGSSYEQYF.